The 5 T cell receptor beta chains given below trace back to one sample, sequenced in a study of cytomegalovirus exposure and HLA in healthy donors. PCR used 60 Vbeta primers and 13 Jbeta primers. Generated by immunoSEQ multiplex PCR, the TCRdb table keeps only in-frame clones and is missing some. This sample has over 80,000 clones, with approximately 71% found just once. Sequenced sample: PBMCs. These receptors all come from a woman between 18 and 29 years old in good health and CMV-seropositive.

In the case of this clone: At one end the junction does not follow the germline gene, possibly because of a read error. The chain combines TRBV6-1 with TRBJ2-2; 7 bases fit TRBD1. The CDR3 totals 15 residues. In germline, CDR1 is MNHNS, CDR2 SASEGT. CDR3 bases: TGTGCCAGCAGTGAAGGACAGGGTGCGGCCGGGGAGCCGTTTTTT. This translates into CASSEGQGAAGEPFF.

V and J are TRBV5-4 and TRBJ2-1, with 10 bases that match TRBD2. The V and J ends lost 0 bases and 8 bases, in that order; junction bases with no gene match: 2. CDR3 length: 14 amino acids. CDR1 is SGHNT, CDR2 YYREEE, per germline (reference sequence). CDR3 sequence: CASSLVLAGDEQFF. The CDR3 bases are TGTGCCAGCAGCTTGGTGCTAGCGGGAGATGAGCAGTTCTTC.

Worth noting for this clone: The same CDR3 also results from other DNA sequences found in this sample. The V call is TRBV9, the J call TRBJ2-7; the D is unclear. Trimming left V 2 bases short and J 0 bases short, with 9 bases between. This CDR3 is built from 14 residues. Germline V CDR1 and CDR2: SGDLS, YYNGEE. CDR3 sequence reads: CASSVGPSSYEQYF. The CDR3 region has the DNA TGTGCCAGCAGCGTGGGCCCGAGCTCCTACGAGCAGTACTTC.

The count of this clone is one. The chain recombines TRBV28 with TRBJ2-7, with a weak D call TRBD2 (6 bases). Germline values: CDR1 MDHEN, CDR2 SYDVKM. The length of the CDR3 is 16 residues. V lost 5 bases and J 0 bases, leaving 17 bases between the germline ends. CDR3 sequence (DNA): TGTGCCAGCAGTCAGAAAAGGGACTCGAGCTCCTACGAGCAGTACTTC. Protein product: CASSQKRDSSSYEQYF.

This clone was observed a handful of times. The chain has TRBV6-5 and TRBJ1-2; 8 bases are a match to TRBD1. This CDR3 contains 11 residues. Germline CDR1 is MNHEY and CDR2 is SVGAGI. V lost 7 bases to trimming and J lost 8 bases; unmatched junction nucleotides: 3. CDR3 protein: CASTQGAGYTF. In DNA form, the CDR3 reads TGTGCCAGCACCCAGGGGGCCGGCTACACCTTC.